The entry below describes one T cell receptor (beta chain). The CDR3 consists of 14 residues. Looked up from germline, CDR1 is SGHRS and CDR2 is YFSETQ. V lost 0 bases and J lost 5, with 9 bases in between. In the authors' methods: How many nucleated cells were present was estimated from reference gene primer amplification. Assay used: immunoSEQ multiplex PCR; TCRdb lists only in-frame clones, some missing. That table furnishes V, J and clone size, whereas the DNA furnished D and trimming. The profile shows over 200,000 clones, about 86% of them singletons. The sample comes from a study of blood T cell repertoires in COVID-19. Study overall: The cDNA or gDNA used as material had been derived from T cells, B-cell-depleted T cells, or PBMCs.

The sample consisted of peripheral blood. The rearrangement joins TRBV5-1 to TRBJ2-1; D perhaps matches TRBD2 (6 bases). This TCR was sampled from a man between 18 and 35 years old with active or convalescent COVID-19. CDR3 in amino acids: CASSLVGGDNEQFF. CDR3 nucleotides: TGCGCCAGCAGCTTGGTGGGGGGAGACAATGAGCAGTTCTTC.